The 17 T cell receptor beta chains in this list originate from one sample, sequenced in a study of monozygotic twins with inflammatory bowel disease. For each CDR3 protein, TCRdb gives one entry from its re-call of the 5' RACE reads, without DNA. The sample data list some 440,000 distinct CDR3 sequences. The sequencing input was blood. Receptors were obtained from a human donor with ulcerative colitis or Crohn's disease, or a healthy co-twin of an affected twin (not recorded which).

This chain joins TRBV4-1 and TRBJ1-3; TCRdb's D call of TRBD1 is untestable without DNA. Germline CDR1 reads MGHRA; CDR2 reads YSYEKL. The CDR3 has 16 amino acids. CDR3 protein: CASSPAWTGAGNTIYF.

The chain is built from TRBV4-2 and TRBJ2-3; TCRdb returns TRBD2, unconfirmable since there is no DNA. CDR3 length equals 20 residues. CDR1 and CDR2 (germline): LGHNA, YNFKEQ. The CDR3 is CASSQSTGLAGGRDTDTQYF.

The CDR3 sequence: CASSLARGFRVDEQFF. The rearrangement links TRBV7-9 to TRBJ2-1; no DNA is available, so the TRBD1 call from TCRdb remains unchecked. This CDR3 contains 16 residues. CDR1 SEHNR and CDR2 FQNEAQ come from the germline V gene (reference sequence).

This sequence joins TRBV2 and TRBJ2-1; TCRdb selects TRBD2, and the lack of DNA leaves this call unchecked. The CDR3 totals 16 residues. Germline CDR1 and CDR2: SNHLY and FYNNEI. CDR3 amino acids: CASSEDVAGGLNEQFF.

The chain couples TRBV19 to TRBJ2-1; the TRBD1 assignment by TCRdb is unverifiable without DNA. Germline assignment: CDR1 LNHDA and CDR2 SQIVND (reference sequence). The CDR3 extends over 14 amino acids. CDR3 in amino acids: CASSSSGTGNEQFF. The variable domain in full, completed from reference TRBV19 and TRBJ2-1, reads DGGITQSPKYLFRKEGQNVTLSCEQNLNHDAMYWYRQDPGQGLRLIYYSQIVNDFQKGDIAEGYSVSREKKESFPLTVTSAQKNPTAFYLCASSSSGTGNEQFFGPGTRLTVL.

The chain couples TRBV10-3 to TRBJ2-1; TCRdb selects TRBD2, and the lack of DNA leaves this call unchecked. Germline V gene lookup returns CDR1 ENHRY and CDR2 SYGVKD. CDR3 length: 17 amino acids. The CDR3 spells CAIRPGTSRSSYNEQFF.

The genes are TRBV3-1 and TRBJ2-2; the TCRdb D gene call, TRBD2, has no DNA to confirm it. The germline gives CDR1 LGHDT, CDR2 YNNKEL (reference sequence). This CDR3 comprises 15 residues. This CDR3 is CASSPAREYSGELFF. The full variable domain, completed using reference TRBV3-1 and TRBJ2-2, is DTAVSQTPKYLVTQMGNDKSIKCEQNLGHDTMYWYKQDSKKFLKIMFSYNNKELIINETVPNRFSPKSPDKAHLNLHINSLELGDSAVYFCASSPAREYSGELFFGEGSRLTVL.

The chain uses TRBV9 and TRBJ2-7; lacking DNA, the TRBD1 call made by TCRdb goes unchecked. The CDR3 extends over 15 amino acids. In germline, CDR1 is SGDLS, CDR2 YYNGEE. CDR3 region: CASSVAPGEVSEQYF.

CDR3 amino acids: CATLGGSPGTGELFF. The V and J genes are TRBV10-3 and TRBJ2-2; TCRdb designates TRBD1, a call that cannot be tested without DNA. CDR1 is ENHRY, CDR2 SYGVKD, per germline. The CDR3 extends over 15 amino acids.

The V gene is TRBV24-1, the J gene TRBJ2-3; the TCRdb call, TRBD1, lacks DNA for checking. Germline V gene lookup returns CDR1 KGHDR and CDR2 SFDVKD. The CDR3 consists of 14 residues. The CDR3 is CATPGEGREDTQYF.

The rearrangement uses TRBV18 and TRBJ2-6; the TCRdb D gene call, TRBD2, has no DNA to confirm it. This CDR3 has 21 residues. Germline V gene data show CDR1 as KGHSH and CDR2 as LQKENI. CDR3 amino acids: CASSLARSSGTEGSGANVLTF.

The gene calls are TRBV5-1 and TRBJ2-5; the TCRdb D gene call, TRBD1, has no DNA to confirm it. Germline V lookup: CDR1 SGHRS, CDR2 YFSETQ. This CDR3 spans 16 amino acids. CDR3 sequence reads: CASSPPWGEYQETQYF.

The chain's CDR3 is CASSAGRAETQYF. The chain is built from TRBV7-2 and TRBJ2-5; the TRBD2 assignment by TCRdb is unverifiable without DNA. Germline CDR1 is SGHTA and CDR2 is FQGNSA. The CDR3 loop spans 13 amino acids. Variable domain in full (rest from reference TRBV7-2 and TRBJ2-5): GAGVSQSPSNKVTEKGKDVELRCDPISGHTALYWYRQSLGQGLEFLIYFQGNSAPDKSGLPSDRFSAERTGGSVSTLTIQRTQQEDSAVYLCASSAGRAETQYFGPGTRLLVL.

The chain employs TRBV7-2 and TRBJ1-5; without DNA, the TCRdb call of TRBD1 cannot be checked. The CDR3 covers 15 residues. CDR1 and CDR2 (germline): SGHTA, FQGNSA. The CDR3 loop reads CASSKEGGFSQPQHF.

The genes are TRBV5-1 and TRBJ2-5. CDR3 length: 11 amino acids. The germline V gene encodes CDR1 SGHRS and CDR2 YFSETQ. CDR3 residues: CASRFQETQYF.

The rearrangement links TRBV7-2 to TRBJ2-4; the TCRdb D gene call, TRBD1, has no DNA to confirm it. The germline CDR1 and CDR2 sequences are SGHTA and FQGNSA. The length of the CDR3 is 14 residues. The CDR3 sequence: CASSSPLAKNIQYF.

The rearrangement joins TRBV6-5 to TRBJ2-4; TCRdb gives TRBD1 as the D gene, but with no DNA this cannot be confirmed. Germline CDR1 MNHEY, CDR2 SVGAGI. CDR3 length: 14 residues. The CDR3 sequence: CASSNLGQGFKMDF.